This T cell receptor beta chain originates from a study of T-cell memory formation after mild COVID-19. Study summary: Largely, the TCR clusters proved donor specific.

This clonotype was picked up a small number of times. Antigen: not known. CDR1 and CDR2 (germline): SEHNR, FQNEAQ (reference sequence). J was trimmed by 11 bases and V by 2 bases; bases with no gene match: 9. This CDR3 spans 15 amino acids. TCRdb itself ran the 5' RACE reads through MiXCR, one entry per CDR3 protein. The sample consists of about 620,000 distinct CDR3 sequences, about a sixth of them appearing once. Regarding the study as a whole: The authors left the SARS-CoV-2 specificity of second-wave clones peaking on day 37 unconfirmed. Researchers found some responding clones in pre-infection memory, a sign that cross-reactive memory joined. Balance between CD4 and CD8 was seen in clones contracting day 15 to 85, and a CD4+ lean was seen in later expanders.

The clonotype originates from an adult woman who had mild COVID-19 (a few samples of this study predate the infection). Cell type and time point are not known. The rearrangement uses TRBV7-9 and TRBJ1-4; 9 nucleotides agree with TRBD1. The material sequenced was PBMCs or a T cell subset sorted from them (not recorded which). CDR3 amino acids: CASSLQTGGASKLFF. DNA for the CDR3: TGTGCCAGCAGCTTACAGACAGGGGGTGCTTCCAAACTGTTTTTT.